Below, 2 T cell receptor beta chains from the same sample are listed, as sequenced in a study of blood T cell repertoires in COVID-19. Repertoires were generated with immunoSEQ multiplex PCR, while TCRdb's copy carries only in-frame clones and drops some. Of 230,000 or so clones in the sample, approximately 89% were seen once. Sequences were obtained from peripheral blood. The receptors shown here come from a woman in her forties who had recovered from COVID-19.

The chain combines TRBV5-1 with TRBJ2-3; no clear D. This CDR3 has 15 amino acids. Trimming took off 2 bases at V and 0 bases at J, with 10 bases between the two ends. CDR1 is SGHRS, CDR2 YFSETQ, per germline. Here the CDR3 DNA reads TGCGCCAGCAGCTTTGAACTTCTGAGCACAGATACGCAGTATTTT. Protein: CASSFELLSTDTQYF.

V and J are TRBV7-2 and TRBJ2-3; D remains ambiguous. Trimming pared 1 base from V and 0 bases from J, leaving 14 bases between. Germline V CDR1 and CDR2: SGHTA, FQGNSA. There are 17 residues in the CDR3. CDR3 sequence: CASSLGPLGLSTDTQYF. DNA of the CDR3: TGTGCCAGCAGCTTAGGCCCCCTAGGCCTAAGCACAGATACGCAGTATTTT.